The rows below give T cell receptor beta chains drawn from one sample of a study of cytomegalovirus exposure and HLA in healthy donors. Clones were read by immunoSEQ multiplex PCR, and TCRdb kept only the in-frame ones, dropping some. Of about 55,000 clones listed, approximately 80% were seen once; the top ten hold around 2.5%. The specimen was PBMCs. Every receptor here comes from a female donor in good health and CMV-seronegative. CDR3s include the opening cysteine and the closing phenylalanine or tryptophan. D genes are given only for firm matches. The size of a clone is reported for some rows only, either as once, few or many, or as a class for expanded clones.

v_call,d_call,clone_size,j_call,cdr3_nt,cdr3_aa
TRBV19,NA,NA,TRBJ2-1,TGTGCCACTAAGGTGGGGGGCAATGAGCAGTTCTTC,CATKVGGNEQFF
TRBV2,NA,few,TRBJ2-7,TGTGCCACCGGGGGACTCCTCTCCTACGAGCAGTACTTC,CATGGLLSYEQYF
TRBV18,NA,NA,TRBJ1-2,TGTGCCACCTGGGGGCAATATGGCTACACCTTC,CATWGQYGYTF
TRBV5-1,TRBD2,once,TRBJ2-1,TGCGCCAGCAGCTTGTTTAGCGGGGGGAAAGGTTGGGGTGAGCAGTTCTTC,CASSLFSGGKGWGEQFF
TRBV4-1,NA,NA,TRBJ1-5,TGCGCCAGCAGCCAAGAAGTAATGGGGGCGCATCAGCCCCAGCATTTT,CASSQEVMGAHQPQHF
TRBV7-2,TRBD2,NA,TRBJ2-7,TGTGCCAGCAGCTTTGGGACTAGCGGAGAGTACTCCTACGAGCAGTACTTC,CASSFGTSGEYSYEQYF
TRBV19,NA,NA,TRBJ2-3,TGTGCCAGTAGTATGGGGCAGGGGACAGATACGCAGTATTTT,CASSMGQGTDTQYF
TRBV27,TRBD2,NA,TRBJ2-7,TGTGCCAGCAGAAGGACTAGCGGGGGGTACGAGCAGTACTTC,CASRRTSGGYEQYF
TRBV10-3,TRBD2,NA,TRBJ2-1,TGTGCCATCAGTGAGTCGCGGGAGGGGGGCGATGAGCAGTTCTTC,CAISESREGGDEQFF
TRBV29-1,NA,NA,TRBJ2-3,TGCAGCGCTTCGGACACTCCGGATACGCAGTATTTT,CSASDTPDTQYF
TRBV2,NA,NA,TRBJ2-3,TGTGCCAGCAAATTTGGTCGGAGTCCGCCAGATACGCAGTATTTT,CASKFGRSPPDTQYF
TRBV11-1,NA,NA,TRBJ2-1,TGTGCCAGCAGCTTACCCCCTAGCGCTAGCTCCTACAATGAGCAGTTCTTC,CASSLPPSASSYNEQFF
TRBV6-1,TRBD2,NA,TRBJ2-7,TGTGCCAGCAGTGGGGGTACTAGCGGATCCTACGAGCAGTACTTC,CASSGGTSGSYEQYF
TRBV27,TRBD1,NA,TRBJ1-6,TGTGCCAGCAGTTTCGAGCTGAGGGACAGCAATTCACCCCTCCACTTT,CASSFELRDSNSPLHF
TRBV4-2,TRBD1,NA,TRBJ1-3,TGTGCCAGCAGCCAAGAGTTGGCGACAGGGCCTGGAAACACCATATATTTT,CASSQELATGPGNTIYF
TRBV5-1,TRBD1,once,TRBJ1-2,TGCGCCAGCAGCTTGCTACAGGGGGTTAGCTATGGCTACACCTTC,CASSLLQGVSYGYTF
TRBV7-9,TRBD1,NA,TRBJ1-6,TGTGCCAGCAGTGGACAGGGAGGTTCACCCCTCCACTTT,CASSGQGGSPLHF
TRBV7-3,TRBD2,NA,TRBJ2-1,TGTGCCAGCGCGGGAGCGGGAGGGCCGCGGAATGAGCAGTTCTTC,CASAGAGGPRNEQFF
TRBV6-4,TRBD2,medium-sized,TRBJ2-3,TGTGCCAGCAGTGACGGGACTAGCGGCACAGATACGCAGTATTTT,CASSDGTSGTDTQYF
TRBV28,NA,NA,TRBJ2-3,TGTGCCAGCAGTTTCATTCACAGGAGCGGGGATACGCAGTATTTT,CASSFIHRSGDTQYF
TRBV18,NA,once,TRBJ1-2,TGTGCCAGCTCACAAGACAGAGCTAACTATGGCTACACCTTC,CASSQDRANYGYTF
TRBV5-6,NA,NA,TRBJ2-3,TGTGCCAGCAGCTTCCTGGGGCTGAACACAGATACGCAGTATTTT,CASSFLGLNTDTQYF
TRBV7-2,TRBD2,NA,TRBJ2-1,TGTGCCAGCAGCCCCACCGGACTAGCGGCTTTTGGTGAGCAGTTCTTC,CASSPTGLAAFGEQFF
TRBV19,TRBD2,NA,TRBJ2-3,TGTGCCAGCCAGGACCTAGCGGGTCAGGTTACGCAGTATTTT,CASQDLAGQVTQYF
TRBV7-9,TRBD2,few,TRBJ2-7,TGTGCCAGCAGCTTAGTTGCAGGGCTAGCGGGGGCCGTTTACGAGCAGTACTTC,CASSLVAGLAGAVYEQYF
TRBV10-3,NA,NA,TRBJ2-5,TGTGCCATCAGTGTTGGTGGGGCTGGGGAGACCCAGTACTTC,CAISVGGAGETQYF
TRBV7-8,TRBD1,few,TRBJ1-1,TGTGCCAGCAGCGCCCGATCCTTGACAGGGGGCCGAAGTTGGGGAACTGAAGCTTTCTTT,CASSARSLTGGRSWGTEAFF
TRBV19,TRBD1,NA,TRBJ2-2,TGTGCCAGTAGTATGGGACAGGGGATCACCGGGGAGCTGTTTTTT,CASSMGQGITGELFF
TRBV21-1,NA,NA,TRBJ1-5,TGTGCCAGCAGCTTGATGGGGGGGACAGGGCGTTTCAGCAATCAGCCCCAGCATTTT,CASSLMGGTGRFSNQPQHF
TRBV30,NA,few,TRBJ2-7,TGTGCCTGGAGTAGATCGTTGGATCAGGCCACCTACGAGCAGTACTTC,CAWSRSLDQATYEQYF
TRBV29-1,TRBD2,NA,TRBJ2-3,TGCAGCTTCGGACTAGCGGGGGCCACAGATACGCAGTATTTT,CSFGLAGATDTQYF
TRBV10-3,NA,NA,TRBJ1-3,TGTGCCATCCTAATGGGAAACACCATATATTTT,CAILMGNTIYF
TRBV6-5,TRBD1,NA,TRBJ1-3,TGTGCCAGCTCGAAAACCGGGACAGCTGGAAACACCATATATTTT,CASSKTGTAGNTIYF
TRBV28,TRBD1,NA,TRBJ1-1,TGTGCCAGCAGAGGGACAGTCGCTGAAGCTTTCTTT,CASRGTVAEAFF
TRBV30,TRBD2,once,TRBJ2-3,TGTGCCTGGAGTACTAGCGGGGGGCGGGATACGCAGTATTTT,CAWSTSGGRDTQYF
TRBV11-3,TRBD1,few,TRBJ2-2,TGTGCCAGCAGCCCCGGGACAGGGTTTGGCGGGGAGCTGTTTTTT,CASSPGTGFGGELFF
TRBV6-1,TRBD1,NA,TRBJ1-6,TGTGCCAGCAGGGGGACAGGACAACAGCATTCACCCCTCCACTTT,CASRGTGQQHSPLHF
TRBV19,NA,NA,TRBJ1-6,TGTGCCAGCAAAGGCGGAGAGCGCTTGAATTCACCCCTCCACTTT,CASKGGERLNSPLHF
TRBV11-2,NA,few,TRBJ1-2,TGTGCCAGCAGCTTAGAATCCGGGACACTCTATGGCTACACCTTC,CASSLESGTLYGYTF
TRBV5-8,NA,NA,TRBJ2-7,TGTGCCAGCAGCAACTACTACGAGCAGTACTTC,CASSNYYEQYF
TRBV7-2,TRBD2,NA,TRBJ2-2,TGTGCCAGCAGCTCCCCCCCCTTATGGCGGGGGGCTAACACCGGGGAGCTGTTTTTT,CASSSPPLWRGANTGELFF
TRBV2,TRBD2,NA,TRBJ2-7,TGTGCCAGCAGTACCCAGGGGGCCAGATTACTAGCGGGGGCCGACTACGAGCAGTACTTC,CASSTQGARLLAGADYEQYF
TRBV7-2,NA,once,TRBJ2-1,TGTGCCAGCAGCTCTTATTTCGGTGAGCAGTTCTTC,CASSSYFGEQFF
TRBV9,TRBD2,NA,TRBJ2-3,TGTGCCAGCAGCCCTTGGCGGGAGGGGACAGATACGCAGTATTTT,CASSPWREGTDTQYF
TRBV2,TRBD1,once,TRBJ1-2,TGTGCCAGCAGCGATTTAATTGGACAGGGAACTTACTATGGCTACACCTTC,CASSDLIGQGTYYGYTF
TRBV19,NA,NA,TRBJ1-1,TGTGCCAGTAGTATAGTGCAGGGAATGAGCACTGAAGCTTTCTTT,CASSIVQGMSTEAFF
TRBV7-8,NA,NA,TRBJ2-5,TGTGCCAGCAGCCGGGAAGGCCCTCCCGGGGAGACCCAGTACTTC,CASSREGPPGETQYF
TRBV25-1,NA,NA,TRBJ1-1,TGTGCCAGCAGCTTACAGAATGAAGCTTTCTTT,CASSLQNEAFF
TRBV7-2,NA,NA,TRBJ2-7,TGTGCCAGCAGCTCAGGCCCGAACTACGAGCAGTACTTC,CASSSGPNYEQYF
TRBV2,TRBD1,NA,TRBJ1-4,TGTGCCAGCGCCCAGGCTGGGACAGGGCGTGGAAAACTGTTTTTT,CASAQAGTGRGKLFF
TRBV11-3,NA,NA,TRBJ2-3,TGTGCCAGCAGCTTAACTAGTTCCACAGATACGCAGTATTTT,CASSLTSSTDTQYF
TRBV5-5,NA,NA,TRBJ1-1,TGTGCCAGCAGCTTAGGGGTTGGGAACACTGAAGCTTTCTTT,CASSLGVGNTEAFF
TRBV27,NA,NA,TRBJ2-3,TGTGCCAGCAGTTTTCTGGATACGCAGTATTTT,CASSFLDTQYF
TRBV19,NA,NA,TRBJ1-2,TGTGCCAGTAGTATAGACCGTGGCTACACCTTC,CASSIDRGYTF